These 26 T cell receptor delta chains originate from one sample sequenced in a study of human gamma delta and Vdelta1 T cells. TCRdb processed the PCR reads again with the CATT caller. The sample records around 6,000 delta-chain clones, roughly a tenth being singletons. Sequencing was performed on naive CD27+ Vdelta1 gamma-delta T cells from blood. The source of these receptors is a human donor in good health.

A few counts support this clone. A much larger clone differs from this one at a single base, so this may be a read error. Other DNA sequences within the sample encode an identical CDR3. The chain joins TRDV1 to TRDJ1; 9 nucleotides line up with TRDD3. From germline, CDR1 is TSWWSYY and CDR2 QGS. The CDR3 is 21 residues long. The CDR3 bases are TGTGCCCTTGGGTCCCCCCCCCGTACTGGGGGACCCGGCACGTACACCGATAAACTCATCTTT. Its translation: CALGSPPRTGGPGTYTDKLIF.

This clone was picked up a small number of times. A far larger clone is only one base removed, so a read error is likely. The chain recombines TRDV1 with TRDJ1; D not resolved. The germline V gene has CDR1 TSWWSYY and CDR2 QGS. This CDR3 is built from 13 residues. V lost 2 bases, J lost 3 bases, and 7 bases lay in between. CDR3 region: CALGEINPDKLIF. DNA for the CDR3: TGTGCTCTTGGGGAAATCAACCCCGATAAACTCATCTTT.

Comments on this clone: A far larger clone is only one base removed, so a read error is likely. The rearrangement uses TRDV1 and TRDJ1; 11 bases are a match to TRDD3. CDR1 and CDR2 (germline): TSWWSYY, QGS. J was trimmed by 4 bases and V by 4 bases; bases with no gene match: 23. The CDR3 is 21 residues long. CDR3 region: CALGVPQPGGYNFLGRDKLIF. The DNA of the CDR3 is TGTGCTCTTGGGGTCCCTCAGCCTGGGGGATACAACTTTTTAGGGCGCGATAAACTCATCTTT.

This clone is medium-sized. This chain joins TRDV1 and TRDJ1; D is perhaps TRDD2 (5 bases). V shed 4 bases and J shed 6 bases, with 18 bases lying between them. CDR1 is TSWWSYY, CDR2 QGS, per germline. This CDR3 comprises 15 residues. CDR3 coding DNA: TGTGCTCTTGGGGCAAACCTACAGACTGCTAATAAACTCATCTTT. Its translation: CALGANLQTANKLIF.

Worth noting for this clone: A far more abundant clone sits one base away, making this likely a read error. Different DNA sequences within this sample yield the same CDR3. The chain joins TRDV1 to TRDJ1, with D perhaps matching TRDD3 (6 bases). This CDR3 has 19 residues. Germline V gene sequence: CDR1 TSWWSYY, CDR2 QGS. The CDR3 protein is CALGEILRRRGGHTDKLIF. In DNA, the CDR3 is TGTGCTCTTGGGGAAATCCTGCGGCGACGGGGGGGACACACCGATAAGCTCATCTTT.

As for this clone: Since a much larger clone is just one base distant, this may be a read error. V is TRDV1 and J is TRDJ1; 13 nucleotides line up with TRDD3. This CDR3 has 24 residues. J was trimmed by 1 base and V by 5 bases; bases with no gene match: 28. The germline V gene encodes CDR1 TSWWSYY and CDR2 QGS. In nucleotides, the CDR3 is TGTGCTCTTGGGAGTCCCCACACCTTCCACGGGGGATACTGGGGGATACGCGTCACCGATAAACTCATCTTT. As protein: CALGSPHTFHGGYWGIRVTDKLIF.

Note on this clone: This probably arose from a read error, given a far larger clone one base away. Other nucleotide sequences in the sample specify the same CDR3. The chain carries TRDV1 and TRDJ1; D might be TRDD2 or TRDD3, each matching 9 bases. Trimming removed 2 bases from V and 2 bases from J, with 36 bases in between. Germline V gives CDR1 TSWWSYY, CDR2 QGS. This CDR3 contains 23 residues. The CDR3 DNA reads TGTGCTCTTGGGGAAATGCAAAAACCTTCCTACTTTTCCGGGGGATACAAAACCGATAAACTCATCTTT. Translating gives CALGEMQKPSYFSGGYKTDKLIF.

This clone turned up a few times. The protein TCRdb lists belongs to a much larger clone and differs from this DNA's translation at residue 8, which points to a read error; the protein shown is made from the DNA. This chain joins TRDV1 and TRDJ1, with TRDD3 matching 12 bases. Per the germline V gene, CDR1 is TSWWSYY and CDR2 is QGS. The CDR3 length is 19 residues. V dropped 3 bases and J dropped 1; count of bases not matched to a gene: 12. CDR3 region: CALGDPFVLGDTPTDKLIF. Written as DNA, the CDR3 is TGTGCTCTTGGGGACCCCTTCGTACTGGGGGATACTCCCACCGATAAACTCATCTTT.

By sample share, this clone is medium-sized. This sample includes further DNA sequences coding for the same CDR3. The V call is TRDV1, the J call TRDJ2; D ambiguous. Germline lookup yields CDR1 TSWWSYY and CDR2 QGS. Trimming removed 6 bases at V and 0 bases at J, with 20 bases between. The CDR3 runs to 18 residues. This chain's CDR3 is CALGATRNYRALTAQLFF. The CDR3 nucleotides read TGTGCTCTTGGCGCCACCAGGAATTATAGGGCTTTGACAGCACAACTCTTCTTT.

This clone was seen a few times. This DNA translates differently at residue 14 from the TCRdb protein, which is that of a much larger clone; a read error is likely, and the protein shown is the DNA's own translation. The chain uses TRDV1 and TRDJ1, with 9 nucleotides matching TRDD3. The CDR3 has 19 residues. CDR1 is TSWWSYY, CDR2 QGS, per germline. V shed 0 bases, J shed 6 bases, and the junction held 17 bases outside the gene matches. This CDR3 is CALGELNRAQRGIQYKLIF. CDR3 DNA: TGTGCTCTTGGGGAACTAAATCGTGCCCAGAGGGGGATACAATATAAACTCATCTTT.

This clone was counted only a few times. V is TRDV1 and J is TRDJ1, with 13 bases aligning to TRDD3. The V gene end was trimmed by 4 bases and the J gene end by 0 bases; junction bases not matched to a gene: 20. Germline V lookup: CDR1 TSWWSYY, CDR2 QGS. The CDR3 has 22 amino acids. Written as DNA, the CDR3 is TGTGCTCTTGGGGCCTATCCCAACTGGGGGATACGTAAAGGACAATACACCGATAAACTCATCTTT. Protein: CALGAYPNWGIRKGQYTDKLIF.

With respect to this clone: The protein TCRdb gives is from a much larger clone and does not agree with this DNA's translation at residue 13, likely a read error; the protein shown here comes from the DNA. The V call is TRDV1, the J call TRDJ1; D gene ambiguous. Looked up from germline, CDR1 is TSWWSYY and CDR2 is QGS. Trimming shortened V by 2 bases and J by 13 bases, and 23 bases separated the two germline ends. The CDR3 contains 15 residues. CDR3 residues: CALGEGRRLVLRPIF. CDR3 nucleotide sequence: TGTGCTCTTGGGGAAGGGAGGCGACTCGTACTACGGCCCATCTTT.

In the case of this clone: Possible read error: a much larger clone is one base away. The chain combines TRDV1 with TRDJ1; TRDD2 or TRDD3 may be the D gene (9 bases each). The CDR3 is 27 residues long. CDR1 is TSWWSYY, CDR2 QGS, per germline. The CDR3 DNA reads as TGTGCTCTTGGGTCAAAGCCTTCCTACTGGACTGGGGGACGCTCGCCCTCCCGGGGATCAGACCCCGATAAACTCACCTTT. Translating gives CALGSKPSYWTGGRSPSRGSDPDKLTF.

Judged by abundance, this clone is medium-sized. At the DNA level, this CDR3 is encoded by other sequences in the same sample as well. V and J are TRDV1 and TRDJ1, with TRDD3 matching over 13 bases. Germline CDR1 reads TSWWSYY; CDR2 reads QGS. This CDR3 spans 25 amino acids. With 2 bases clipped from V and 0 bases from J, the junction kept 27 bases outside the gene matches. Written as DNA, the CDR3 is TGTGCTCTTGGGGAATCCGGGCCTTCCCAAAACTGGGGGATACGTAAAGGACAATACACCGATAAACTCATCTTT. Encoded protein: CALGESGPSQNWGIRKGQYTDKLIF.

This clone is medium-sized (0.01 to 0.1%). Other DNA sequences from this sample encode an identical CDR3 as well. The rearrangement joins TRDV1 to TRDJ1; TRDD2 matches at 8 bases. With 2 bases clipped from V and 8 bases from J, the junction kept 19 bases outside the gene matches. This CDR3 region has 18 residues. Germline V gives CDR1 TSWWSYY, CDR2 QGS. CDR3 amino acids: CALGEFFLRQTGTRKLIF. In DNA form, the CDR3 reads TGTGCTCTTGGGGAATTCTTCCTACGTCAAACTGGGACTCGGAAACTCATCTTT.

Only a few counts were recorded for this clone. A read error is likely here: a far larger clone is one base away. Within the sample, other DNA sequences also encode this same CDR3. The chain links TRDV1 to TRDJ1, with 9 nucleotides matching TRDD2. The CDR3 is made up of 15 amino acids. CDR1 and CDR2 from the germline V gene are TSWWSYY and QGS. The trim removed 3 bases at V and 7 bases at J, leaving 9 bases unmatched. The CDR3 protein is CALGDRGLPTGKLIF. For the CDR3, the DNA is TGTGCTCTTGGGGACAGAGGCCTTCCTACGGGTAAACTCATCTTT.

This clone was counted between two and nine times. A much larger clone differs by one base, so this may be a read error. This specimen includes other DNA sequences encoding the same CDR3. V and J are TRDV1 and TRDJ1; no definite D call. The CDR3 consists of 18 residues. The V end lost 2 bases, the J end lost 1 base, and 20 bases lay between the germline ends. CDR1 is TSWWSYY and CDR2 is QGS in the germline V gene. CDR3 protein: CALGEGFASRRSTDKLIF. The CDR3 nucleotides read TGTGCTCTTGGGGAAGGGTTTGCTTCGAGGAGATCCACCGATAAACTCATCTTT.

Comments on this clone: A far larger clone is one base from this, pointing to a likely read error. Other DNA sequences in the sample encode the same CDR3. The V and J genes are TRDV1 and TRDJ1, with D possibly TRDD2 on 5 matching bases. Germline CDR1 and CDR2: TSWWSYY and QGS. The CDR3 has 19 residues. The CDR3 region is CALGEKRGFPRRRVDKLIF. DNA of the CDR3: TGTGCTCTTGGGGAAAAGCGGGGCTTCCCCAGAAGACGCGTAGATAAGCTCATCTTT.

Points on this clone: A far larger clone is a single base away, which makes a read error likely. Other DNA sequences from this sample encode an identical CDR3 as well. V and J are TRDV1 and TRDJ1, with TRDD3 as a possible D gene (5 bases). This CDR3 is 19 amino acids long. Germline V gene sequence: CDR1 TSWWSYY, CDR2 QGS. V was pared by 5 bases and J by 1 base, with 26 bases between. This CDR3 is CALGTTTRGHGGGTDKLIF. The DNA for the CDR3 is TGTGCTCTTGGGACTACTACAAGGGGGCACGGTGGTGGCACCGATAAACTCATCTTT.

The V gene is TRDV1, the J gene TRDJ1; TRDD3 aligns across 11 bases. J gave up 0 bases and V 0 bases, and 12 bases lay outside the gene matches. The CDR3 has 20 amino acids. Germline V CDR1 and CDR2: TSWWSYY, QGS. CDR3 loop: CALGELTTPYWGIYTDKLIF. The CDR3 DNA reads as TGTGCTCTTGGGGAACTAACGACTCCGTACTGGGGGATATACACCGATAAACTCATCTTT.

This clone was detected a few times. A far larger clone is one base from this, pointing to a likely read error. This chain joins TRDV1 and TRDJ1, with TRDD3 matching over 9 bases. The CDR3 sequence is 22 residues long. Per the germline V gene, CDR1 is TSWWSYY and CDR2 is QGS. V lost 1 base and J lost 0; bases outside the gene matches: 21. CDR3 region: CALGEPAKHPVWGIRHTDKLIF. CDR3 sequence (DNA): TGTGCTCTTGGGGAACCTGCTAAACACCCCGTCTGGGGGATCAGGCACACCGATAAACTCATCTTT.

This clone was detected a few times. A much more abundant neighbour one base away suggests this may be a read error. The chain links TRDV1 to TRDJ1; 10 bases agree with TRDD3. After removal of 0 bases from V and 0 bases from J, the junction contained 25 bases not matched to a gene. Germline CDR1 is TSWWSYY and CDR2 is QGS. This CDR3 is 24 amino acids long. For the CDR3, the DNA is TGTGCTCTTGGGGAACTAGAACTCGCCCTAACTGGGGGATGCGTCAATCCTTACACCGATAAACTCATCTTT. It encodes CALGELELALTGGCVNPYTDKLIF.

V and J are TRDV1 and TRDJ1; TRDD3 matches at 9 bases. The CDR3 is made up of 22 amino acids. V dropped 4 bases and J dropped 4; count of bases not matched to a gene: 28. The V gene's germline CDR1 is TSWWSYY and CDR2 QGS. The chain's CDR3 is CALGGKFLQRKKWGITRDKLIF. The CDR3 DNA is TGTGCTCTTGGGGGAAAGTTCCTACAACGGAAGAAGTGGGGGATAACCCGCGATAAACTCATCTTT.

This clone showed up just a few times. TCRdb pairs this DNA with a much larger clone's protein that differs at residue 3, likely a read error; the protein shown was translated from the DNA. V and J are TRDV1 and TRDJ1; 8 nucleotides agree with TRDD3. CDR1 and CDR2 from the germline V gene are TSWWSYY and QGS. The CDR3 extends over 19 amino acids. CDR3 residues: CAPGESVGGWGTHTDKLIF. The CDR3, as DNA: TGTGCTCCTGGGGAAAGTGTTGGAGGCTGGGGGACACACACCGATAAACTCATCTTT.

This clone was detected a few times. This may be a read error, as it is one base from a much larger clone. Other DNA variants within this sample encode the same CDR3. The J gene is TRDJ1, the V gene TRDV1, with D maybe TRDD2 (5 bases). Germline V gene lookup returns CDR1 TSWWSYY and CDR2 QGS. Trimming stripped 4 bases from V and 1 base from J, with 31 bases between. The CDR3 contains 21 residues. The DNA of the CDR3 is TGTGCTCTTGGGGCACTCAAGGGCTCCTCTTTCCTTCTCCGAGCCACCGATAAACTCATCTTT. Its translation is CALGALKGSSFLLRATDKLIF.

This clone is labeled as medium-sized. The chain joins TRDV1 to TRDJ1; D possibly corresponds to TRDD3 (5 bases). Trimming cost V 2 bases and J 6 bases, with 31 bases left between them. CDR3 length equals 20 residues. The germline V gene encodes CDR1 TSWWSYY and CDR2 QGS. The CDR3 loop reads CALGEIRTTHKLLGRYKLIF. The CDR3 nucleotides read TGTGCTCTTGGGGAAATTCGAACTACACATAAATTATTGGGGAGGTATAAACTCATCTTT.